Included here is one T cell receptor beta chain sequence, with context. Clones were sequenced by immunoSEQ multiplex PCR, and TCRdb holds only the in-frame ones, with some missing. The sample lists roughly 100,000 clones; almost 85% were seen once. These data come from a study of blood T cell repertoires in COVID-19. In the study overall: From the United States, Italy and Spain came samples of acute and convalescent COVID-19.

The CDR3 spans 16 residues. Losses at the gene ends were 2 bases for V and 6 bases for J; bases not matched to a gene: 10. Per germline, CDR1 LGHDT and CDR2 YNNKEL (reference sequence). V is TRBV3-1 (or the pseudogene TRBV3-2) and J is TRBJ2-7; 10 bases align to TRBD2. The sequenced sample was peripheral blood. This clonotype was sampled from a man in his forties with active or convalescent COVID-19. CDR3 in amino acids: CASSQHLSGGPSEQYF. Written as DNA, the CDR3 is TGTGCCAGCAGCCAACACCTTAGCGGGGGGCCGTCCGAGCAGTACTTC.